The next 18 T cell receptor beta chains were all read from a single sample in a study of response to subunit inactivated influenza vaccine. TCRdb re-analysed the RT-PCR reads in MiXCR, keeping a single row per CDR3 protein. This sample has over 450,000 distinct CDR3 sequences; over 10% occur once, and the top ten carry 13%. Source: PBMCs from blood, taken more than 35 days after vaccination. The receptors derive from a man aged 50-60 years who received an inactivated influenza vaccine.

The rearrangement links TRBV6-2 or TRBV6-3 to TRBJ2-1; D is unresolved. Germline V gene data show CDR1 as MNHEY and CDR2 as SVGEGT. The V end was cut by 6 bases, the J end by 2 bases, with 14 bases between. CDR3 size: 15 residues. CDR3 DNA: TGTGCCAGCAGATCTAAACAGCTTACCTACAATGAGCAGTTCTTC. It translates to CASRSKQLTYNEQFF.

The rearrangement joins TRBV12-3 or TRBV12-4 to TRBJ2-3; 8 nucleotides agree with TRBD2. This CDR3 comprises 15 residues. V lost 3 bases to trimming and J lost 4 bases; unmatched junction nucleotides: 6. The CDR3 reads CASSLYGGGADTQYF. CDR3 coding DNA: TGTGCCAGCAGTTTGTACGGGGGGGGGGCAGATACGCAGTATTTT.

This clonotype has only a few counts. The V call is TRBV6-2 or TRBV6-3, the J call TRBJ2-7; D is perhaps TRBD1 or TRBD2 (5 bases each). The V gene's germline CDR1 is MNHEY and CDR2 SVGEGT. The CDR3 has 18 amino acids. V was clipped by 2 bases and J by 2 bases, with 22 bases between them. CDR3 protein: CASSYPMLAGTIAYEQYF. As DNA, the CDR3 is TGTGCCAGCAGTTACCCCATGCTCGCAGGGACCATCGCCTACGAGCAGTACTTC.

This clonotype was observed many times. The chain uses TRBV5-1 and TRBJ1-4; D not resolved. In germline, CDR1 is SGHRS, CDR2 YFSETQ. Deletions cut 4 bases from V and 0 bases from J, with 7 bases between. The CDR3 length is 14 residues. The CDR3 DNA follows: TGCGCCAGCAGCCGAAACCCAACTAATGAAAAACTGTTTTTT. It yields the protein CASSRNPTNEKLFF.

As DNA, the CDR3 is TGCAGCGTTTTTCGGACAGACTACACAGATACGCAGTATTTT. Its protein is CSVFRTDYTDTQYF. The J gene is TRBJ2-3, the V gene TRBV29-1; a weak D match, TRBD1 (6 bases). Trimming removed 5 bases from V and 2 bases from J, with 14 bases in between. Germline CDR1 reads SQVTM; CDR2 reads ANQGSEA. The CDR3 is 14 amino acids.

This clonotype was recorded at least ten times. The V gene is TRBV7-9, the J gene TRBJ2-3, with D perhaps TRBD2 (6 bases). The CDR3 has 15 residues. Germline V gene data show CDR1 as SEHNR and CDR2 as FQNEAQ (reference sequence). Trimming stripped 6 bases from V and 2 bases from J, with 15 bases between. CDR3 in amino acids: CASSPGGVNTDTQYF. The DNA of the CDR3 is TGTGCCAGCAGTCCAGGAGGGGTAAACACAGATACGCAGTATTTT.

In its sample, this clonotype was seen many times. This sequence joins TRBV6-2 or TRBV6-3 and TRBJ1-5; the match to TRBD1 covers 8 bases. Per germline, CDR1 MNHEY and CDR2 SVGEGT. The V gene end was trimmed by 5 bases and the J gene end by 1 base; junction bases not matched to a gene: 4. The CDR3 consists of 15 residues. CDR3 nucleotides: TGTGCCAGCAGTCCGACAGGGGTGAGCAATCAGCCCCAGCATTTT. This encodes CASSPTGVSNQPQHF.

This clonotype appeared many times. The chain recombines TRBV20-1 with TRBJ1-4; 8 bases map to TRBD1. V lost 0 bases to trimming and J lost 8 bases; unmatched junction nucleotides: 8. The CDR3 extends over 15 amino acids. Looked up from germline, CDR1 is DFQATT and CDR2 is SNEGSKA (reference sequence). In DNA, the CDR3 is TGCAGTGCTAGAGATTCGACAGGGGTCGGGGAAAAACTGTTTTTT. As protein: CSARDSTGVGEKLFF.

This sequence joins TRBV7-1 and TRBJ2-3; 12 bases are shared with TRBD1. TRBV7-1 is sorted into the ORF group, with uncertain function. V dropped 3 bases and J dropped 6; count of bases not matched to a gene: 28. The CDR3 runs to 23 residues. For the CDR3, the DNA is TGTGCCAGCAGCTCCATATCGTATATAAGCCGGGACAGGGGGCGCCGGACGGAGGATACGCAGTATTTT. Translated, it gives CASSSISYISRDRGRRTEDTQYF.

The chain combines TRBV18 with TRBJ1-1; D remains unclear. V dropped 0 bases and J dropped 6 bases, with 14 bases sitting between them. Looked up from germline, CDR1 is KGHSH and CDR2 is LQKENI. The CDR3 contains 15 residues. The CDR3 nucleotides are TGTGCCAGCTCACCACCCAATCCCTACAGAGCTGAAGCTTTCTTT. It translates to CASSPPNPYRAEAFF. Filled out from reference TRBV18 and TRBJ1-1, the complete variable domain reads NAGVMQNPRHLVRRRGQEARLRCSPMKGHSHVYWYRQLPEEGLKFMVYLQKENIIDESGMPKERFSAEFPKEGPSILRIQQVVRGDSAAYFCASSPPNPYRAEAFFGQGTRLTVV.

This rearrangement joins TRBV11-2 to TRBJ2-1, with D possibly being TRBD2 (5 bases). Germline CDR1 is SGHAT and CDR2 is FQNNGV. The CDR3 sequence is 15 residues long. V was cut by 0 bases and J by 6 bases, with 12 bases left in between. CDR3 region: CASSLESHRGNEQFF. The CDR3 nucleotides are TGTGCCAGCAGCTTAGAAAGTCACCGGGGCAATGAGCAGTTCTTC.

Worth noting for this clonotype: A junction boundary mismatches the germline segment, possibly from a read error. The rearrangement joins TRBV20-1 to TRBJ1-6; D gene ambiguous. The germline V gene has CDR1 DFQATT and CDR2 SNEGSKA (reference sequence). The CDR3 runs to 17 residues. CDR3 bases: TGCTGTGCTAGAGACGACACAGCCAGCTCCTATAATTCACCCCTCCACTTT. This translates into CCARDDTASSYNSPLHF.

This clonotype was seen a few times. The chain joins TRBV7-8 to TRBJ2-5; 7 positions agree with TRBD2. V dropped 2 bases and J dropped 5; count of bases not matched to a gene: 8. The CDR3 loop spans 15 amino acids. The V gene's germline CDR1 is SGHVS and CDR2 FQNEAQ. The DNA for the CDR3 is TGTGCCAGCAGCTTACCAGCGGGGACCCTTGAGACCCAGTACTTC. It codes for CASSLPAGTLETQYF.

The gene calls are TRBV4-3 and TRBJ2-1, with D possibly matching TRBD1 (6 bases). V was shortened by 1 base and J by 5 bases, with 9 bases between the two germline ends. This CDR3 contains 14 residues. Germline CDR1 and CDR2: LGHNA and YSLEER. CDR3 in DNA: TGCGCCAGCAGCCAAGCGGACAGAAACAATGAGCAGTTCTTC. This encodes CASSQADRNNEQFF.

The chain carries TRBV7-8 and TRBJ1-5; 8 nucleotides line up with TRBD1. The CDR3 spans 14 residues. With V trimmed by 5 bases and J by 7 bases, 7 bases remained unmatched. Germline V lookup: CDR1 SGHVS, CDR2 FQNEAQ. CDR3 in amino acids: CASSIDRGWQPQHF. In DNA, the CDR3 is TGTGCCAGCAGCATTGACAGGGGATGGCAGCCCCAGCATTTT.

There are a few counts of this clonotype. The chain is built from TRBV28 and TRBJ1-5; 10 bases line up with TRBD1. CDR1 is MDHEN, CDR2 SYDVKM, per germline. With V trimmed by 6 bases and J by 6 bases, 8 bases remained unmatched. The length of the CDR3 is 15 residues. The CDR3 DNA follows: TGTGCCAGCAGGGAGACAGGGGGCTTATTTCAGCCCCAGCATTTT. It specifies CASRETGGLFQPQHF. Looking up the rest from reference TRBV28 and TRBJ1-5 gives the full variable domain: DVKVTQSSRYLVKRTGEKVFLECVQDMDHENMFWYRQDPGLGLRLIYFSYDVKMKEKGDIPEGYSVSREKKERFSLILESASTNQTSMYLCASRETGGLFQPQHFGDGTRLSIL.

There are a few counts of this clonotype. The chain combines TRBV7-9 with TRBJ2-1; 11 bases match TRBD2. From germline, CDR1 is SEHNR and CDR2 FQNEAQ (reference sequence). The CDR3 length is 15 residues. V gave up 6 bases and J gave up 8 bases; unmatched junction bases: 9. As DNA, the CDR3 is TGTGCCAGCAGTTTACTAGCGGGAGTAGTTTATGAGCAGTTCTTC. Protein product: CASSLLAGVVYEQFF.

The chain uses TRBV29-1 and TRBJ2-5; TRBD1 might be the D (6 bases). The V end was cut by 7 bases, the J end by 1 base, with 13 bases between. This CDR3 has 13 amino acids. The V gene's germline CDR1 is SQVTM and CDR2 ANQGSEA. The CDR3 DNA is TGCAGCGCGACTGGACAGATCCAAGAGACCCAGTACTTC. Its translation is CSATGQIQETQYF.